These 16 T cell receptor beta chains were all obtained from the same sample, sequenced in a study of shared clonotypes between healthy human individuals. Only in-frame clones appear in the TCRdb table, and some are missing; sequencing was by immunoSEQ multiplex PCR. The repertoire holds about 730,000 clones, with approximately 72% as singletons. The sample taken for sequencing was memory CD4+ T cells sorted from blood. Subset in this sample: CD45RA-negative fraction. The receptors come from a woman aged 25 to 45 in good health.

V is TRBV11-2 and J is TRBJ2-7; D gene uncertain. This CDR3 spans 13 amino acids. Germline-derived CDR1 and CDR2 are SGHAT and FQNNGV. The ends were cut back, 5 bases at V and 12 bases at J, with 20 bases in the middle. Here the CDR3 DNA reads TGTGCCAGCAGCCCACCCCCTAGTCCCCGCACGTACTTC. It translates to CASSPPPSPRTYF.

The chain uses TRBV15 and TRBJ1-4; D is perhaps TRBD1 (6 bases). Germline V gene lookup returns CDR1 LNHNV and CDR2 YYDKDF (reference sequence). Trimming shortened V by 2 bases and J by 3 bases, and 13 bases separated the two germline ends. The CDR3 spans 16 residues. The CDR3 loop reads CATSRTGRGANEKLFF. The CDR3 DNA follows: TGTGCCACCAGCAGAACAGGGAGGGGAGCTAATGAAAAACTGTTTTTT.

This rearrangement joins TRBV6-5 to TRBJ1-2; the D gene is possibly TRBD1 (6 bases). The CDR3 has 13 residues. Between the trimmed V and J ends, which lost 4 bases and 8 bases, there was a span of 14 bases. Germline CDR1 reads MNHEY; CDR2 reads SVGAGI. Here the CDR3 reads CASSFPGARGYTF. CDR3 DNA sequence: TGTGCCAGCAGTTTTCCGGGGGCGCGCGGCTACACCTTC.

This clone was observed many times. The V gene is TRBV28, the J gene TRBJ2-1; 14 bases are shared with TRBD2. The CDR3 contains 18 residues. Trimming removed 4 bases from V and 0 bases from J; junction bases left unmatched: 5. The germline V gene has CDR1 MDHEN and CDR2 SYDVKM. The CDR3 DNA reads TGTGCCAGCAGTTCACGGACTAGCGGGAGGCCCTCCTACAATGAGCAGTTCTTC. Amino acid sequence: CASSSRTSGRPSYNEQFF.

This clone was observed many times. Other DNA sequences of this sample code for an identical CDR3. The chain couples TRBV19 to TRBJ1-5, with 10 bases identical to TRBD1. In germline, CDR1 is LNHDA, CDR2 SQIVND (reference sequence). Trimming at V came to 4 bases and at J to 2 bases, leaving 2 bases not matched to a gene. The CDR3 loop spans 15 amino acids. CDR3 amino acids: CASSRQGAGNQPQHF. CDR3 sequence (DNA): TGTGCCAGTAGTAGACAGGGGGCTGGCAATCAGCCCCAGCATTTT. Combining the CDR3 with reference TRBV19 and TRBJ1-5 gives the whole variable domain DGGITQSPKYLFRKEGQNVTLSCEQNLNHDAMYWYRQDPGQGLRLIYYSQIVNDFQKGDIAEGYSVSREKKESFPLTVTSAQKNPTAFYLCASSRQGAGNQPQHFGDGTRLSIL.

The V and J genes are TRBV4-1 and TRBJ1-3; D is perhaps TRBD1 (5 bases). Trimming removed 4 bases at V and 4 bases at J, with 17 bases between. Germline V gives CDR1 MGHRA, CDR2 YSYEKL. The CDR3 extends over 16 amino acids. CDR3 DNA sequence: TGCGCCAGCAGCCTCCACCCCGGGACGGGGGGAAACACCATATATTTT. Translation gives CASSLHPGTGGNTIYF.

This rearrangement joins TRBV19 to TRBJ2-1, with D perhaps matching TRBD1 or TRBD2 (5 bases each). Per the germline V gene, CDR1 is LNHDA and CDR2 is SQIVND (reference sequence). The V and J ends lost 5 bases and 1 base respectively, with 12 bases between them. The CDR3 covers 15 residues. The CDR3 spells CASSEGRRSYNEQFF. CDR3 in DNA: TGTGCCAGTAGTGAGGGGCGAAGGTCCTACAATGAGCAGTTCTTC.

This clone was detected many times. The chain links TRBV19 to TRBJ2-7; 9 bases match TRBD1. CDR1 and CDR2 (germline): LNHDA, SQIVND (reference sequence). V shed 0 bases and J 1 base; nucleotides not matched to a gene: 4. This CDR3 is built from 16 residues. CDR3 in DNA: TGTGCCAGTAGTATAGAGGAGGGGACAGGGTCCTACGAGCAGTACTTC. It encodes CASSIEEGTGSYEQYF.

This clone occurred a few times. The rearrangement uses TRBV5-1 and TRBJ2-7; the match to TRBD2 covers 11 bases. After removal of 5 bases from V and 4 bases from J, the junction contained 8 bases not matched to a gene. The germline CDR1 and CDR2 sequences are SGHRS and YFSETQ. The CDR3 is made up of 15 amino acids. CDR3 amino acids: CASRLAGGPRYEQYF. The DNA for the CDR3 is TGCGCCAGCAGGTTAGCGGGAGGGCCTCGGTACGAGCAGTACTTC.

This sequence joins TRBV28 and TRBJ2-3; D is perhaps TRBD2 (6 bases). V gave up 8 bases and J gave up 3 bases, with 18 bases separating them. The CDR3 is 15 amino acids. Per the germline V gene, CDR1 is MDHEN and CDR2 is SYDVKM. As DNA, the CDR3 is TGTGCCAGCCTAGACCGGGGGAAACCTACAGATACGCAGTATTTT. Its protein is CASLDRGKPTDTQYF.

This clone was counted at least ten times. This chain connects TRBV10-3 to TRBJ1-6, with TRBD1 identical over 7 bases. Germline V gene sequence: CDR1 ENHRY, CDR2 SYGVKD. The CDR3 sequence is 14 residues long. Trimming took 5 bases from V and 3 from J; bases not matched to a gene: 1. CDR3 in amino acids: CAISRDSYNSPLHF. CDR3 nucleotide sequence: TGTGCCATCAGTCGGGACAGCTATAATTCACCCCTCCACTTT.

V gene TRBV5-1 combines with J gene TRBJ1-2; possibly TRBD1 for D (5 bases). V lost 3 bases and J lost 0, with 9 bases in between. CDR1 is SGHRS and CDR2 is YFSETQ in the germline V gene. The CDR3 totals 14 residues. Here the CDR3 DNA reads TGCGCCAGCAGCTCTGGGACGGCTAACTATGGCTACACCTTC. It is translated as CASSSGTANYGYTF.

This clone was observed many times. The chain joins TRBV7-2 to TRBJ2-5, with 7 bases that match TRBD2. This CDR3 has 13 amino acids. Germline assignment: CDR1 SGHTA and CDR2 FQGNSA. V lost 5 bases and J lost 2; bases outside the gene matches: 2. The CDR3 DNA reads TGTGCCAGCAGCACGGGACTACAAGAGACCCAGTACTTC. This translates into CASSTGLQETQYF.

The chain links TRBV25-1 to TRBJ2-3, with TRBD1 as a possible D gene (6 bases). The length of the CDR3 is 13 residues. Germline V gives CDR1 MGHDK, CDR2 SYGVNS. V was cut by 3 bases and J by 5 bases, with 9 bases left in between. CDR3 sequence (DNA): TGTGCCAGCAGTGAGCCGGACAGAGATACGCAGTATTTT. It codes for CASSEPDRDTQYF.

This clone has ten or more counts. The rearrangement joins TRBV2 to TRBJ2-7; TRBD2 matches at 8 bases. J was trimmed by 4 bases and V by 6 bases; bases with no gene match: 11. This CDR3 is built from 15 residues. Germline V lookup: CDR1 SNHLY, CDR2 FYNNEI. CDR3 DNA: TGTGCCAGCAGATCTTCGGGACTAGGGGGATACGAGCAGTACTTC. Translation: CASRSSGLGGYEQYF.

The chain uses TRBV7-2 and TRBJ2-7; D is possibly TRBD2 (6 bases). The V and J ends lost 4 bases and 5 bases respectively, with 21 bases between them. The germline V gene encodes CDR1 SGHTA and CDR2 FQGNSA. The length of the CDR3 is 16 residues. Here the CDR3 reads CASSSSLTGEVDEQYF. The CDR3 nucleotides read TGTGCCAGCAGCTCCTCCCTCACGGGAGAAGTCGACGAGCAGTACTTC.